The 12 T cell receptor beta chains below all came from one sample that was sequenced in a study of blood T cell repertoires in COVID-19. Using immunoSEQ multiplex PCR, the repertoire was profiled, and TCRdb retains in-frame clones only, with some absent. The table records 150,000 or so clones, 80% to 90% of them present only once. The sample was peripheral blood. The receptors derive from a man between 18 and 35 years old with COVID-19, enrolled during active disease.

J is TRBJ2-7 and V is TRBV6-6; TRBD1 matches 8 bases. CDR1 MNHNY and CDR2 SVGAGI come from the germline V gene (reference sequence). V was pared by 5 bases and J by 8 bases, with 2 bases of the junction left unmatched. The CDR3 has 11 amino acids. In DNA, the CDR3 is TGTGCCAGCAGTCACAGGGGGAAGCAGTACTTC. It yields the protein CASSHRGKQYF.

The chain recombines TRBV11-2 with TRBJ2-3; 8 nucleotides align to TRBD2. The V gene end was trimmed by 4 bases and the J gene end by 7 bases; junction bases not matched to a gene: 10. Germline V gene data show CDR1 as SGHAT and CDR2 as FQNNGV. The CDR3 contains 15 residues. CDR3 nucleotide sequence: TGTGCCAGCAGCTCATTAGCGGGGCGCGGGAATACGCAGTATTTT. Encoded protein: CASSSLAGRGNTQYF.

This clone appeared a single time. The chain joins TRBV2 to TRBJ2-7; weak D call: TRBD2 (5 bases). This CDR3 has 14 residues. Germline values: CDR1 SNHLY, CDR2 FYNNEI. Deletions cut 10 bases from V and 2 bases from J, with 18 bases between. This chain's CDR3 is CAITSGIKTYEQYF. The CDR3 coding sequence is TGTGCCATAACTTCCGGGATCAAGACCTACGAGCAGTACTTC.

The chain uses TRBV25-1 and TRBJ1-2, with TRBD1 matching 9 bases. The CDR3 totals 16 residues. J lost 0 bases, V lost 3 bases, and 5 bases had no gene match. The germline CDR1 and CDR2 sequences are MGHDK and SYGVNS. The CDR3 sequence is CASSEGQGYTNYGYTF. DNA for the CDR3: TGTGCCAGCAGTGAGGGACAGGGATATACTAACTATGGCTACACCTTC.

This rearrangement joins TRBV28 to TRBJ2-7, with D perhaps TRBD1 (5 bases). Germline V gene data show CDR1 as MDHEN and CDR2 as SYDVKM. This CDR3 has 13 amino acids. Trimming shortened V by 5 bases and J by 2 bases, and 10 bases separated the two germline ends. DNA for the CDR3: TGTGCCAGCAGTCCGCAGGGCACCTACGAGCAGTACTTC. Translated, it gives CASSPQGTYEQYF.

The V gene is TRBV28, the J gene TRBJ2-1; a possible D gene is TRBD2 (5 bases). CDR3 length: 12 amino acids. The germline gives CDR1 MDHEN, CDR2 SYDVKM. The ends were cut back, 3 bases at V and 10 bases at J, with 10 bases in the middle. The CDR3 protein is CASSFEGDEQFF. The CDR3 bases are TGTGCCAGCAGTTTCGAGGGTGACGAGCAGTTCTTC.

Worth noting for this clone: Germline is not matched at one junction end, which may reflect a read error. This sequence joins TRBV30 and TRBJ1-4; D is ambiguous. CDR1 and CDR2 from the germline V gene are GTSNPN and SVGIG (reference sequence). CDR3 length: 12 amino acids. In DNA form, the CDR3 reads TGTGCCTGGAGTGTACTAGATGAAAAACTGCTTTTT. Protein sequence: CAWSVLDEKLLF.

This chain joins TRBV27 and TRBJ2-1; the D is unclear. Germline V lookup: CDR1 MNHEY, CDR2 SMNVEV (reference sequence). The germline V and J ends were trimmed by 1 base and 6 bases, with 4 bases remaining between them. CDR3 length: 12 residues. CDR3 sequence reads: CASSLYFNEQFF. For the CDR3, the DNA is TGTGCCAGCAGTTTATACTTCAATGAGCAGTTCTTC.

The V call is TRBV19, the J call TRBJ1-5, with 7 bases aligning to TRBD1. This CDR3 region has 15 residues. Germline V lookup: CDR1 LNHDA, CDR2 SQIVND (reference sequence). V lost 7 bases and J lost 4; bases outside the gene matches: 10. CDR3: CASTRPGTANQPQHF. CDR3 nucleotide sequence: TGTGCCAGTACCAGACCCGGGACAGCTAATCAGCCCCAGCATTTT.

This clone was recorded a few times. One end of the junction varies from germline; a read error may be responsible. Here the CDR3 reads CASSIGTGNEKLLF. CDR3 DNA: TGTGCCAGTAGTATTGGAACAGGGAATGAAAAACTGCTTTTT. The chain joins TRBV19 to TRBJ1-4, with a tentative D call TRBD1 (6 bases). Germline CDR1 and CDR2: LNHDA and SQIVND (reference sequence). The length of the CDR3 is 14 residues.

The rearrangement links TRBV6-1 to TRBJ2-3, with 7 nucleotides matching TRBD2. CDR3 length: 15 residues. Germline CDR1 and CDR2: MNHNS and SASEGT. Losses at the gene ends were 4 bases for V and 4 bases for J; bases not matched to a gene: 8. The CDR3 DNA reads TGTGCCAGCAGTGTAGCGGGCAGTGGCGCAGATACGCAGTATTTT. It yields the protein CASSVAGSGADTQYF.

The genes are TRBV7-2 and TRBJ1-1; weak D call: TRBD1 (5 bases). In germline, CDR1 is SGHTA, CDR2 FQGNSA. The CDR3 runs to 13 residues. The V end was cut by 7 bases, the J end by 1 base, with 10 bases between. The CDR3 DNA is TGTGCCAGCACCATTACAGGGAACACTGAAGCTTTCTTT. Residues: CASTITGNTEAFF. Variable domain in full (rest from reference TRBV7-2 and TRBJ1-1): GAGVSQSPSNKVTEKGKDVELRCDPISGHTALYWYRQSLGQGLEFLIYFQGNSAPDKSGLPSDRFSAERTGGSVSTLTIQRTQQEDSAVYLCASTITGNTEAFFGQGTRLTVV.